Here is one TCR beta chain with its context. What it binds is unknown. 5'RACE, which relied on constant-segment primers, yielded TCR alpha and TCR beta cDNA libraries carrying sample barcodes and UMIs. TCRdb recomputed calls from the 5' RACE reads with MiXCR, one row per CDR3 protein. The sample lists roughly 250,000 distinct CDR3 sequences, about 15% seen once, with about 4% in the top ten. The sample belongs to a study of T-cell memory formation after mild COVID-19. Study at large: In these data, TCR clusters were largely donor specific.

Whole-study results and caveats: Clones shrinking from day 15 to 85 showed even CD4/CD8 mixes; later expanders tilted CD4+.

The material sequenced was PBMCs or a T cell subset sorted from them (not recorded which). The clonotype comes from a man between 18 and 29 years old who had mild COVID-19 (a few samples of this study predate the infection). Cell type and time point are not known.

CDR3 nucleotides: TGTGCCAGCAACCTTAAAGGACAGGGAAGTTCTGAAGCTTTCTTT. Translation gives CASNLKGQGSSEAFF. The chain carries TRBV28 and TRBJ1-1, with TRBD1 matching over 8 bases. The CDR3 extends over 15 amino acids. With 7 bases clipped from V and 6 bases from J, the junction kept 13 bases outside the gene matches. The germline V gene has CDR1 MDHEN and CDR2 SYDVKM.